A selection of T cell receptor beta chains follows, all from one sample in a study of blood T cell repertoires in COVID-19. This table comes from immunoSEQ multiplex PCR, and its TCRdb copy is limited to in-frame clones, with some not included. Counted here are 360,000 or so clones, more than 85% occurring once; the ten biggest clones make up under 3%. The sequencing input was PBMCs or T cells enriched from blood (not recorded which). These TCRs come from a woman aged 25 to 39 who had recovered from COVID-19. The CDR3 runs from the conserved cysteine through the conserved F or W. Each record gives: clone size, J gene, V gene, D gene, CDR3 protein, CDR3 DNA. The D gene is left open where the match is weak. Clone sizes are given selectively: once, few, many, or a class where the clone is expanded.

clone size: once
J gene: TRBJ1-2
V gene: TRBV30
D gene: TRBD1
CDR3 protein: CAWRPGQGAEGYTF
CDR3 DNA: TGTGCCTGGAGACCGGGACAGGGGGCTGAGGGCTACACCTTC

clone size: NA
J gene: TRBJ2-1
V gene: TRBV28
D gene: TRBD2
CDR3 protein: CASSRASGPTYREQFF
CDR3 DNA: TGTGCCAGCAGTAGGGCTAGCGGTCCTACTTATCGAGAGCAGTTCTTC

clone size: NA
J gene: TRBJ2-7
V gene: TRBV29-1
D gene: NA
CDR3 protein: CSVKQGAYEQYF
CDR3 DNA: TGCAGCGTTAAACAGGGAGCCTACGAGCAGTACTTC

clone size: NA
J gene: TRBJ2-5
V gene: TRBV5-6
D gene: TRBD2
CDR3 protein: CASSSGTSVEETQYF
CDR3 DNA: TGTGCCAGCAGCTCCGGGACTAGCGTCGAAGAGACCCAGTACTTC

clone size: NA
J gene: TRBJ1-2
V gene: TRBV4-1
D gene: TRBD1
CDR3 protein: CASSQEIGTAYGYTF
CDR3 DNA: TGCGCCAGCAGCCAAGAAATTGGGACAGCTTATGGCTACACCTTC

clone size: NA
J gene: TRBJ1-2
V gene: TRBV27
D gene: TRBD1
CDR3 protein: CASSSTGDYGYTF
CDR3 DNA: TGTGCCAGCAGTTCGACAGGGGACTATGGCTACACCTTC

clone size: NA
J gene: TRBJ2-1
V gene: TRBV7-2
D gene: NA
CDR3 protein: CASSLLQGNEQFF
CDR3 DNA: TGTGCCAGCAGCTTATTACAGGGAAATGAGCAGTTCTTC

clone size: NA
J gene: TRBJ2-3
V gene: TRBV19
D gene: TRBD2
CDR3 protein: CASSKGLAGVGDTQYF
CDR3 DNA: TGTGCCAGTAGTAAGGGACTAGCGGGAGTTGGAGATACGCAGTATTTT

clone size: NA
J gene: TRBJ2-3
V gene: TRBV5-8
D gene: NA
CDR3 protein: CASVRETADTQYF
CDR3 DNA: TGTGCCAGCGTACGGGAGACGGCAGATACGCAGTATTTT

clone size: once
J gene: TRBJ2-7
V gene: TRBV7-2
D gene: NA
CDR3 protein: CASSLDRSFYEQYF
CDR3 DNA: TGTGCCAGCAGCTTAGACAGAAGCTTTTACGAGCAGTACTTC

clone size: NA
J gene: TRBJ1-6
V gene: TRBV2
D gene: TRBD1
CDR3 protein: CASSEVTGISPLHF
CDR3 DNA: TGTGCCAGCAGTGAAGTGACAGGGATTTCACCCCTCCACTTT

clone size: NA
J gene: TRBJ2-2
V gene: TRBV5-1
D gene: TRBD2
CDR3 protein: CASTEGGGSTYTGELFF
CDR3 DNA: TGCGCCAGCACCGAAGGCGGCGGGAGTACGTACACCGGGGAGCTGTTTTTT

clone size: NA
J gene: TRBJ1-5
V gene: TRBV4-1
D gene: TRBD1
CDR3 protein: CASSQVDRANQPQHF
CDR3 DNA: TGCGCCAGCAGCCAAGTTGACAGGGCCAATCAGCCCCAGCATTTT

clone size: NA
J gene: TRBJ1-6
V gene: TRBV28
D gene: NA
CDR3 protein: CASSLRNSPLHF
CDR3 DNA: TGTGCCAGCAGTTTACGTAATTCACCCCTCCACTTT

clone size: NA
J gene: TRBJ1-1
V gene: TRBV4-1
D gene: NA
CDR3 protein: CASSETGNEAFF
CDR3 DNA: TGCGCCAGCAGCGAAACAGGGAATGAAGCTTTCTTT

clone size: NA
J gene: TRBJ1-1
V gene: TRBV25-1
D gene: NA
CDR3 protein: CASSSPLAEAFF
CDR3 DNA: TGTGCCAGCAGTAGCCCCCTAGCTGAAGCTTTCTTT

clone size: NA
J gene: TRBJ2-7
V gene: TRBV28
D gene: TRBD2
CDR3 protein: CASTPTSGSPYEQYF
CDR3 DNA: TGTGCCAGCACCCCGACTAGCGGGAGCCCCTACGAGCAGTACTTC

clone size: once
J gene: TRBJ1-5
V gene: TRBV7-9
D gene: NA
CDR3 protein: CASSSGFQPQHF
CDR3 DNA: TGTGCCAGCAGCTCCGGGTTCCAGCCCCAGCATTTT

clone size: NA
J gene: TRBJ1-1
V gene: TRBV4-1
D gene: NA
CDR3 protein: CASSRGEGTEAFF
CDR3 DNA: TGCGCCAGCAGCCGGGGGGAAGGAACTGAAGCTTTCTTT

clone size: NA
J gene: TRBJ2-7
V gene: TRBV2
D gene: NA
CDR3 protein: CASSGYRGGPLYEQYF
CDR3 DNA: TGTGCCAGCAGTGGGTACAGGGGAGGCCCCCTCTACGAGCAGTACTTC

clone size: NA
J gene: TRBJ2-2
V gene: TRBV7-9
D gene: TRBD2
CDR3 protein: CASNLGTSGDTGELFF
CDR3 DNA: TGTGCCAGCAACCTCGGAACTAGCGGGGACACCGGGGAGCTGTTTTTT

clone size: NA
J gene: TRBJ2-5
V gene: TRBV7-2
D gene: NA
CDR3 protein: CASSSGSLKETQYF
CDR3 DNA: TGTGCCAGCAGCTCCGGGTCTCTTAAAGAGACCCAGTACTTC

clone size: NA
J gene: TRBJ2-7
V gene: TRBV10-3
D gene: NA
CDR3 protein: CAISNPFSGKPYEQYF
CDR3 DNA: TGTGCCATCAGTAACCCCTTTTCGGGGAAACCCTACGAGCAGTACTTC

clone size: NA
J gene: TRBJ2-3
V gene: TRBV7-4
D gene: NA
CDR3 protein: CASSLRNSRSTDTQYF
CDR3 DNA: TGTGCCAGCAGCTTACGGAATAGCCGTAGCACAGATACGCAGTATTTT

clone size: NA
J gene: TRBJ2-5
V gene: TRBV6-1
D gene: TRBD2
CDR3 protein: CASSAPNPRGRSQTQYF
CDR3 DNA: TGTGCCAGCAGTGCCCCGAATCCTCGCGGGAGGTCGCAGACCCAGTACTTC

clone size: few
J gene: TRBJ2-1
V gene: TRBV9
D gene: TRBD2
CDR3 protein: CASSEGWTSSYNEQFF
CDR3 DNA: TGTGCCAGCAGCGAGGGTTGGACTAGCTCCTACAATGAGCAGTTCTTC

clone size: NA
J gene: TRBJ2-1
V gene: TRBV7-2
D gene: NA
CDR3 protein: CASSTVTGNEQFF
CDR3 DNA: TGTGCCAGCAGCACAGTTACAGGGAACGAGCAGTTCTTC

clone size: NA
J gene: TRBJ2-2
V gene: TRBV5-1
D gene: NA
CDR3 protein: CASSLAQEGELFF
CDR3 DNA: TGCGCCAGCAGCTTGGCACAGGAAGGGGAGCTGTTTTTT

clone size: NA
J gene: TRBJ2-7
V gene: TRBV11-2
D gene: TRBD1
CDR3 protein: CASSFGQALQYF
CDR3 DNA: TGTGCCAGCAGCTTCGGACAGGCTCTGCAGTACTTC

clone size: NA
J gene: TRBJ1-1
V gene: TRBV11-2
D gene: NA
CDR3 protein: CASSPHIGGVDTEAFF
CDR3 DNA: TGTGCCAGCAGCCCCCATATCGGCGGTGTGGACACTGAAGCTTTCTTT

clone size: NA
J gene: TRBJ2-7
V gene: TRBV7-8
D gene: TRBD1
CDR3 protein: CASSLGPGTGSYEQYF
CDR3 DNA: TGTGCCAGCAGCTTAGGGCCCGGGACAGGTTCGTACGAGCAGTACTTC

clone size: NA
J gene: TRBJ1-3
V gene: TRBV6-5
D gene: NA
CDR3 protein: CASSPGGDGNTIYF
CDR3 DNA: TGTGCCAGCAGCCCGGGGGGGGATGGAAACACCATATATTTT

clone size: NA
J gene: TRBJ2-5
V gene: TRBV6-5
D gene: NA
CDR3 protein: CASSPGPAQETQYF
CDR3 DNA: TGTGCCAGCAGCCCAGGGCCAGCCCAAGAGACCCAGTACTTC

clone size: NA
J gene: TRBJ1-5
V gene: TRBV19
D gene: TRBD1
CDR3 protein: CASSIPGQGATPQHF
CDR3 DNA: TGTGCCAGTAGTATACCCGGGCAGGGGGCGACGCCCCAGCATTTT

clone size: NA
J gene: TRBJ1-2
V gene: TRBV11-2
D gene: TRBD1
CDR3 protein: CASSLRTGRPDYYGYTF
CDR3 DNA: TGTGCCAGCAGCTTAAGGACAGGGCGTCCGGATTACTATGGCTACACCTTC

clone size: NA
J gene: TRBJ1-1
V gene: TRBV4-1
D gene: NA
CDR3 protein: CASSQVPGVNTEAFF
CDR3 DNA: TGCGCCAGCAGCCAAGTGCCGGGGGTCAACACTGAAGCTTTCTTT

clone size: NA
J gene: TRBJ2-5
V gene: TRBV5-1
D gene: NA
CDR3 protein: CASSLAGMGETQYF
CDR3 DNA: TGCGCCAGCAGCTTGGCGGGGATGGGAGAGACCCAGTACTTC

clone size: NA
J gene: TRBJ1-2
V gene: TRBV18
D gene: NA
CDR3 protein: CASSPFDTNYGYTF
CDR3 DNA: TGTGCCAGCTCACCATTCGACACTAACTATGGCTACACCTTC

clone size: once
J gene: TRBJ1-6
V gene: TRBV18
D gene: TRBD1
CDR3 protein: CASSPDRGRSPLHF
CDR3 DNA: TGTGCCAGCTCACCGGACAGGGGGCGGTCACCCCTCCACTTT

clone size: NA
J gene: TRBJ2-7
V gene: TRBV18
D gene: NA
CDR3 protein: CASSPPSSYEQYF
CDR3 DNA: TGTGCCAGCTCACCTCCGAGCTCCTACGAGCAGTACTTC

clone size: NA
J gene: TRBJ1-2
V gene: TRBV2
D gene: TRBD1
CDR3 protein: CASTLTGDVGYTF
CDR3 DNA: TGTGCCAGCACTCTAACAGGGGATGTCGGCTACACCTTC

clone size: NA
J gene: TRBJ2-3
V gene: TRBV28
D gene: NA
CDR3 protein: CASSSRGTSTDTQYF
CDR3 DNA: TGTGCCAGCAGTTCTCGGGGGACTAGCACAGATACGCAGTATTTT

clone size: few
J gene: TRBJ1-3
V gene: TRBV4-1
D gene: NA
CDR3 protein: CASSQDSGSGNTIYF
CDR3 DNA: TGCGCCAGCAGCCAGGACAGCGGTTCTGGAAACACCATATATTTT

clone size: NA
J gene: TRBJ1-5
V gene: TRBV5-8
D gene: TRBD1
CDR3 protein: CASSPRDSVSNQPQHF
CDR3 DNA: TGTGCCAGCAGCCCTAGGGACAGTGTTAGCAATCAGCCCCAGCATTTT

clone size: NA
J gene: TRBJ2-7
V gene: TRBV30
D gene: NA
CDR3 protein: CAWSAQGPYEQYF
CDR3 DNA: TGTGCCTGGAGCGCCCAGGGTCCCTACGAGCAGTACTTC

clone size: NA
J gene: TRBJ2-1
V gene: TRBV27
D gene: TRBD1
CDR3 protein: CASSLWTGDYNEQFF
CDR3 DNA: TGTGCCAGCAGTTTATGGACAGGCGACTACAATGAGCAGTTCTTC

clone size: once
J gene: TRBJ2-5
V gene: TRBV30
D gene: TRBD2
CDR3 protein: CAWTGGLAGFQETQYF
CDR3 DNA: TGTGCCTGGACTGGGGGACTAGCGGGGTTCCAAGAGACCCAGTACTTC